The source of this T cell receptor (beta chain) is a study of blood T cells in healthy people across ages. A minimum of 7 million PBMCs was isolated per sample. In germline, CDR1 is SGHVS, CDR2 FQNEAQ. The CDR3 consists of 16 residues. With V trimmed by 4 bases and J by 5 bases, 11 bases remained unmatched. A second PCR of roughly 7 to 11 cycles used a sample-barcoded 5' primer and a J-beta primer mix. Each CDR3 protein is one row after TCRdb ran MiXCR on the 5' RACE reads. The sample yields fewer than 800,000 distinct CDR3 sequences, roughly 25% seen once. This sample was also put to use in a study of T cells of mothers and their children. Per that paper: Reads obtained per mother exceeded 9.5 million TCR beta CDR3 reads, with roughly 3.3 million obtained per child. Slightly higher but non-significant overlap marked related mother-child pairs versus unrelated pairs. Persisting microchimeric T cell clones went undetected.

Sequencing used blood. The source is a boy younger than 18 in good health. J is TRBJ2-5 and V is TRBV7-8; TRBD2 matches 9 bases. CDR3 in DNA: TGTGCCAGCAGCTCTATGCGACTAGCGGCTCGGGAGACCCAGTACTTC. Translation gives CASSSMRLAARETQYF.